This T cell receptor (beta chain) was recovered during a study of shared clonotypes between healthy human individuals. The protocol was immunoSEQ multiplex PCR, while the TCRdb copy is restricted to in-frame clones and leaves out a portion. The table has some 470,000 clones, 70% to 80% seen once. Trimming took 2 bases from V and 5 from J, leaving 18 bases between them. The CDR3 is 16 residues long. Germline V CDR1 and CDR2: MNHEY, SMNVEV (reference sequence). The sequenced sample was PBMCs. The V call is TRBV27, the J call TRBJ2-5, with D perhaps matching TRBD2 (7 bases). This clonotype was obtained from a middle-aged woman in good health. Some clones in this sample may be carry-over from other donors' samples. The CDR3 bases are TGTGCCAGCAGTTTAACGGTAGCGGAGGGGGGGGAGACCCAGTACTTC. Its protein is CASSLTVAEGGETQYF.